This T cell receptor (beta chain) was sequenced in a study of cytomegalovirus exposure and HLA in healthy donors. The germline V and J ends were trimmed by 5 bases and 7 bases, with 14 bases remaining between them. CDR3 length: 14 residues. CDR1 is LNHDA and CDR2 is SQIVND in the germline V gene (reference sequence). Study-level points and caveats: The tendency of first-cohort TCR clusters to co-occur in the 120 or so validation repertoires was identified by a subsequent analysis. Generally TCR sequences proved uncommon, though certain public TCRs appeared in numerous donors. Listed as cytomegalovirus-associated were 164 TCR beta chains.

Comments on this clone: Its cognate antigen is unknown.

Some clones are missing from TCRdb's copy, which holds only in-frame ones; the method was immunoSEQ multiplex PCR. Of about 130,000 clones listed, approximately 92% were seen once; the top ten hold about 8.2%. The TCR originated in a woman aged 18-29 years in good health and CMV-seropositive. Sequenced material: PBMCs. The chain carries TRBV19 and TRBJ2-2; the D gene is possibly TRBD2 (7 bases). The CDR3 region has the DNA TGTGCCAGTAGTCCGGGGGGCATCAACGGGGAGCTGTTTTTT. Its translation: CASSPGGINGELFF.